The entry below gives a single T cell receptor beta chain sequence along with its context. Its antigen is unknown. Trimming took 1 base from V and 3 from J, leaving 15 bases between them. This CDR3 has 17 residues. Germline CDR1 is LGHNA and CDR2 is YNFKEQ. These data are taken from a study of blood T cells in healthy people across ages. Whole-study results and caveats: It was the long-lived donors that had more naive CD4+ cells and higher diversity than aged donors. The study found TCR beta diversity correlated strongly with naive T cell percentage.

Next came a second PCR, run for about 7 to 12 cycles, which used a sample-barcoded 5' primer along with a J-beta primer mix. TCRdb fed the 5' RACE reads into MiXCR, producing one record per CDR3 protein. Here the sample spans about 1.4 million distinct CDR3 sequences, roughly 59% being singletons. This rearrangement joins TRBV4-2 to TRBJ1-4; no clear D gene. The sequence was obtained from a man between 18 and 29 years old in good health. The sample was blood. The chain's CDR3 is CASSQVGPHVANEKLFF. DNA of the CDR3: TGTGCCAGCAGCCAAGTCGGACCTCACGTCGCTAATGAAAAACTGTTTTTT.